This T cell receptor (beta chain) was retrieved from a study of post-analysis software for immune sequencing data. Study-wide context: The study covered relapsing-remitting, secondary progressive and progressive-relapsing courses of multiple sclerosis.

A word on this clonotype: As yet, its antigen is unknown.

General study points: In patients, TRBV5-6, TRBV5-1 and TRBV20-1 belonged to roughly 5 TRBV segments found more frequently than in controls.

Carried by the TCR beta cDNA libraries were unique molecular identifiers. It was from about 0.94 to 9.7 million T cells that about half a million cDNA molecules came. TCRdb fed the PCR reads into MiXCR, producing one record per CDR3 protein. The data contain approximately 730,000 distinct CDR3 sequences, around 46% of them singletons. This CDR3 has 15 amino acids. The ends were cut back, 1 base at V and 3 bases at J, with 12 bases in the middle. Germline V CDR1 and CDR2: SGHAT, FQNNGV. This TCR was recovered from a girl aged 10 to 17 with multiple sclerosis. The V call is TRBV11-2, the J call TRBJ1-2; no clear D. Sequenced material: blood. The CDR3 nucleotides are TGTGCCAGCAGCTTAGGATCCGACCCCTACTATGGCTACACCTTC. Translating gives CASSLGSDPYYGYTF. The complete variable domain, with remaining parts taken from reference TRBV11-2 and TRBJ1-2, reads EAGVAQSPRYKIIEKRQSVAFWCNPISGHATLYWYQQILGQGPKLLIQFQNNGVVDDSQLPKDRFSAERLKGVDSTLKIQPAKLEDSAVYLCASSLGSDPYYGYTFGSGTRLTVV.